One and the same sample provided the 20 T cell receptor beta chains below, sequenced in a study of T cells in Graves' hyperthyroidism and ophthalmopathy. TCR beta CDR3 regions were amplified from RNA. First-round RT-PCR of the TCR CDR3 relied on the HTBI primer set. TCRdb used MiXCR to reprocess the multiplex PCR reads, holding one entry per CDR3 protein. The sample consists of approximately 510,000 distinct CDR3 sequences, over 35% of them appearing once. Specimen: peripheral blood or thyroid tissue (not recorded which). The receptors derive from an adult woman with Graves' disease, either hyperthyroidism or ophthalmopathy (not recorded which).

The CDR3 loop reads CASSLGTSGMAETQYF. CDR3 in DNA: TGCGCCAGCAGCCTCGGGACTAGCGGGATGGCAGAGACCCAGTACTTC. The chain has TRBV5-1 and TRBJ2-5; 13 nucleotides match TRBD2. CDR3 length: 16 residues. Germline CDR1 is SGHRS and CDR2 is YFSETQ. Trimming took 4 bases from V and 4 from J; bases not matched to a gene: 7.

Remarks on this clonotype: It is likely a read error, because the conserved phenylalanine at the end of the CDR3 is missing. No DNA is shown, since the ends of the CDR3 on it are uncertain; the CDR3 is the one TCRdb lists. The V and J genes are TRBV19 and TRBJ2-5; TRBD1, the table's D call, lacks a check against the DNA. The germline CDR1 and CDR2 sequences are LNHDA and SQIVND (reference sequence). The CDR3 comprises 17 residues, both ends counted. The CDR3 sequence: CASSRSTGGRYGYTFGS.

This clonotype has at least ten counts. The J gene is TRBJ2-5, the V gene TRBV20-1; 9 bases line up with TRBD2. Germline V CDR1 and CDR2: DFQATT, SNEGSKA (reference sequence). This CDR3 has 18 amino acids. The junction had 15 bases not matched to a gene; V was cut back by 3 bases and J by 1 base. As DNA, the CDR3 is TGCAGTGCTAGGCGGGAGGGCCAGTTCCGTGTATCCCAAGAGACCCAGTACTTC. Protein: CSARREGQFRVSQETQYF.

Note on this clonotype: One end of the junction is discordant with germline, which a read error may explain. This chain joins TRBV15 and TRBJ2-5; TRBD2 aligns across 7 bases. The CDR3 length is 15 residues. Per germline, CDR1 LNHNV and CDR2 YYDKDF (reference sequence). DNA of the CDR3: TGTGCCACCAGCAGAGATCCGGGCGCGGGGGAGACCCAGTGCTTC. This codes for CATSRDPGAGETQCF.

The V call is TRBV25-1, the J call TRBJ1-2; possibly TRBD1 for D (6 bases). This CDR3 has 16 amino acids. The V gene lost 1 base and the J gene lost 6 bases, with 18 bases spanning the gap. Per germline, CDR1 MGHDK and CDR2 SYGVNS. The CDR3 sequence: CASSELERQVHDGYTF. The DNA for the CDR3 is TGTGCCAGCAGTGAATTGGAGAGACAGGTCCACGATGGCTACACCTTC.

This clonotype was detected ten times or more. The V and J genes are TRBV12-3 or TRBV12-4 and TRBJ1-1, with TRBD1 matching 8 bases. The CDR3 is 14 amino acids. V lost 4 bases to trimming and J lost 1 base; unmatched junction nucleotides: 2. The CDR3 reads CASSWTGKNTEAFF. CDR3 nucleotides: TGTGCCAGCAGTTGGACAGGGAAGAACACTGAAGCTTTCTTT.

This clonotype was recorded at least ten times. The rearrangement uses TRBV15 and TRBJ1-4, with unresolved D. The CDR3 loop spans 13 amino acids. CDR1 and CDR2 (germline): LNHNV, YYDKDF (reference sequence). V was trimmed by 8 bases and J by 0 bases, leaving 7 bases between them. In DNA, the CDR3 is TGTGCCACCCTGCAAACAACTAATGAAAAACTGTTTTTT. Its translation is CATLQTTNEKLFF.

The chain couples TRBV10-3 to TRBJ2-7, with D perhaps given as TRBD1 or TRBD2 (5 bases each). V shed 4 bases and J shed 5 bases, with 18 bases lying between them. This CDR3 is built from 15 residues. Germline-derived CDR1 and CDR2 are ENHRY and SYGVKD. The CDR3 nucleotides are TGTGCCATCAGTGTATCCCCTAGGGGAGAAGACGAGCAGTACTTC. Protein product: CAISVSPRGEDEQYF.

This clonotype has a handful of counts. The genes are TRBV29-1 and TRBJ2-6, with 7 bases that match TRBD1. This CDR3 has 13 amino acids. CDR1 and CDR2 (germline): SQVTM, ANQGSEA. The J segment lost 1 base and the V segment lost 7 bases, leaving 1 base of the junction unmatched. The CDR3 sequence is CSARGSGANVLTF. Here the CDR3 DNA reads TGCAGCGCCAGGGGGTCTGGGGCCAACGTCCTGACTTTC.

This clonotype has just one count. A much larger clonotype is one base distant, so this may be a read error. The chain uses TRBV3-1 and TRBJ1-2, with D maybe TRBD1 (5 bases). Trimming pared 2 bases from V and 7 bases from J, leaving 14 bases between. The CDR3 contains 14 residues. Germline CDR1 reads LGHDT; CDR2 reads YNNKEL (reference sequence). This CDR3 reads CASSQSPGAGGYTF. CDR3 nucleotides: TGTGCCAGCAGCCAATCCCCCGGGGCAGGTGGCTACACCTTC.

About this clonotype: At one end the junction does not follow the germline gene, possibly because of a read error. The CDR3 nucleotides are TGTGCCAGCAGGTCCGGGGGGGCCATGACCCGCTATGGCTACACCTTC. It is translated as CASRSGGAMTRYGYTF. The chain is built from TRBV5-1 and TRBJ1-2, with D tentatively TRBD1 (6 bases). The CDR3 is 16 residues long. CDR1 and CDR2 (germline): SGHRS, YFSETQ.

V usage is TRBV2 and J usage is TRBJ1-1; 8 bases match TRBD1. CDR1 SNHLY and CDR2 FYNNEI come from the germline V gene. Trimming took 7 bases from V and 1 from J; bases not matched to a gene: 5. CDR3 length equals 14 residues. The CDR3 protein is CASILGTGNTEAFF. The DNA for the CDR3 is TGTGCCAGCATCCTCGGGACAGGGAACACTGAAGCTTTCTTT.

The V call is TRBV29-1, the J call TRBJ2-7, with D tentatively TRBD1 (5 bases). The CDR3 is 14 residues long. Germline V lookup: CDR1 SQVTM, CDR2 ANQGSEA. The V end lost 3 bases, the J end lost 3 bases, and 15 bases lay between the germline ends. The CDR3 DNA reads TGCAGCGTTGATTATGTGGGGCGAGGCTACGAGCAGTACTTC. Protein product: CSVDYVGRGYEQYF.

This clonotype occurred many times. The J gene is TRBJ1-1, the V gene TRBV29-1, with D possibly being TRBD1 (5 bases). The germline gives CDR1 SQVTM, CDR2 ANQGSEA. The CDR3 covers 13 residues. Trimming left V 6 bases short and J 4 bases short, with 15 bases between. CDR3: CSVEWTGGTEAFF. The CDR3 DNA follows: TGCAGCGTCGAATGGACCGGGGGCACTGAAGCTTTCTTT.

This clonotype was detected ten times or more. This chain joins TRBV6-5 and TRBJ1-5; 8 bases agree with TRBD1. V lost 6 bases to trimming and J lost 5 bases; unmatched junction nucleotides: 6. Germline lookup yields CDR1 MNHEY and CDR2 SVGAGI. The CDR3 covers 14 residues. The CDR3 region has the DNA TGTGCCAGCAGGACAGGGGTCGGGTATCAGCCCCAGCATTTT. It codes for CASRTGVGYQPQHF.

The rearrangement joins TRBV7-9 to TRBJ2-7, with unresolved D. CDR3 length equals 13 residues. The germline V gene encodes CDR1 SEHNR and CDR2 FQNEAQ (reference sequence). V was clipped by 8 bases and J by 5 bases, with 16 bases between them. The CDR3 loop reads CASLPSQLDEQYF. As DNA, the CDR3 is TGTGCCAGCTTACCGTCGCAGCTGGACGAGCAGTACTTC.

This clonotype was counted ten times or more. This chain links TRBV7-9 with TRBJ2-5; TRBD2 matches 10 bases. J gave up 3 bases and V 3 bases, and 4 bases lay outside the gene matches. Germline V gene data show CDR1 as SEHNR and CDR2 as FQNEAQ (reference sequence). The CDR3 contains 15 residues. The CDR3 loop reads CASSFHLAGEETQYF. For the CDR3, the DNA is TGTGCCAGCAGCTTCCATCTAGCGGGAGAAGAGACCCAGTACTTC.

Details on this clonotype: One end of the junction is discordant with germline, which a read error may explain. This chain joins TRBV7-2 and TRBJ2-7, with TRBD2 as a possible D gene (6 bases). CDR3 length: 13 residues. Germline lookup yields CDR1 SGHTA and CDR2 FQGNSA. The CDR3 coding sequence is TGCGCCAGCAGCCAAGTGGGGGGAAAAGAGCAGTACTTC. This gives the protein CASSQVGGKEQYF.

This clonotype was counted at least ten times. The chain recombines TRBV7-3 with TRBJ2-7, with a weak D call TRBD1 (7 bases). The CDR3 sequence is 14 residues long. Germline lookup yields CDR1 SGHTA and CDR2 FQGTGA. V was trimmed by 2 bases and J by 3 bases, leaving 11 bases between them. The CDR3 coding sequence is TGTGCCAGCAGCTTAGCAGGGGGGAACTACGAGCAGTACTTC. As protein: CASSLAGGNYEQYF.

The rearrangement uses TRBV11-2 and TRBJ2-7; D might be TRBD2 (6 bases). CDR3 length: 14 amino acids. The V end lost 3 bases, the J end lost 3 bases, and 12 bases lay between the germline ends. Per germline, CDR1 SGHAT and CDR2 FQNNGV. In DNA form, the CDR3 reads TGTGCCAGCAGCTTTTCTAGCGACCTCTACGAGCAGTACTTC. Translation gives CASSFSSDLYEQYF.